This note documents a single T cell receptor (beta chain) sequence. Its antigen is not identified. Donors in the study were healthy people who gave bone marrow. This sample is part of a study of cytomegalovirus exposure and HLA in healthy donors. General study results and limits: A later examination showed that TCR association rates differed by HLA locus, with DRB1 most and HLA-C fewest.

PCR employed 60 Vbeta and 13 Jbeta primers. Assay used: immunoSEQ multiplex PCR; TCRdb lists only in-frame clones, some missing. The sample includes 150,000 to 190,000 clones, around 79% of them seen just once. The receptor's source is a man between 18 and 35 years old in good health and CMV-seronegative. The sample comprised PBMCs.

CDR3 sequence reads: CAVQGGASGATGELFF. The CDR3 DNA reads TGTGCTGTGCAGGGAGGGGCTAGCGGGGCCACCGGGGAGCTGTTTTTT. The V gene is TRBV7-8, the J gene TRBJ2-2; 9 nucleotides agree with TRBD2. The CDR3 extends over 16 amino acids. Germline V lookup: CDR1 SGHVS, CDR2 FQNEAQ. The full variable domain, its missing parts supplied by reference TRBV7-8 and TRBJ2-2, is GAGVSQSPRYKVAKRGQDVALRCDPISGHVSLFWYQQALGQGPEFLTYFQNEAQLDKSGLPSDRFFAERPEGSVSTLKIQRTQQEDSAVYLCAVQGGASGATGELFFGEGSRLTVL.